The following is a T cell receptor (beta chain) sequence with its context. The sample comes from a study of cytomegalovirus exposure and HLA in healthy donors. V lost 8 bases to trimming and J lost 6 bases, with 5 bases between them. The CDR3 sequence is 10 residues long. Germline assignment: CDR1 MNHEY and CDR2 SMNVEV (reference sequence). PCR involved 60 Vbeta and 13 Jbeta primers. Repertoires were generated with immunoSEQ multiplex PCR, while TCRdb's copy carries only in-frame clones and drops some. The sample shows 110,000 or so clones, 60% to 80% of them seen only once. This chain links TRBV27 with TRBJ2-1; D call uncertain. The sequence was obtained from a man in his forties or fifties in good health and CMV-seropositive. Sequenced sample: PBMCs. The DNA of the CDR3 is TGTGCCAGCGGCCCCAATGAGCAGTTCTTC. It codes for CASGPNEQFF.